The 8 T cell receptor beta chains reported below all come from one sample, sequenced in a study of T cells in Graves' hyperthyroidism and ophthalmopathy. Regions amplified from RNA transcripts were the TCR beta CDR3 regions. Primed by the HTBI set, a first-round RT-PCR was run on the TCR CDR3. MiXCR, run by TCRdb on the multiplex PCR reads, gives a single entry per CDR3 protein. The sample includes roughly 380,000 distinct CDR3 sequences, less than 20% of them seen just once. Sequenced input: blood. Receptor source: a middle-aged woman with Graves' ophthalmopathy.

This clonotype has only a few counts. The chain links TRBV18 to TRBJ1-1, with a possible D match to TRBD1 (6 bases). CDR3 length: 14 residues. CDR1 and CDR2 from the germline V gene are KGHSH and LQKENI. V was pared by 9 bases and J by 11 bases, with 25 bases between. This CDR3 is CARPGGGPKYGAFF. The CDR3, as DNA: TGTGCCAGACCCGGGGGGGGCCCTAAGTACGGGGCTTTCTTT.

The sample holds many counts of this clonotype. CDR3 loop: CASREATGQETQYF. CDR3 sequence (DNA): TGTGCCAGCAGGGAGGCTACAGGGCAAGAGACCCAGTACTTC. The chain couples TRBV2 to TRBJ2-5; tentative D call: TRBD1 (6 bases). The CDR3 totals 14 residues. V lost 6 bases, J lost 2 bases, and 13 bases lay in between. Germline lookup yields CDR1 SNHLY and CDR2 FYNNEI.

In its sample, this clonotype was seen many times. The DNA for the CDR3 is TGTGCCAGCAGCGCCTCCGGGACAGGATCGGGTGGCTACACCTTC. Translating gives CASSASGTGSGGYTF. V and J are TRBV9 and TRBJ1-2, with 8 bases fitting TRBD1. V lost 3 bases and J lost 7; bases outside the gene matches: 11. The CDR3 totals 15 residues. Germline V gives CDR1 SGDLS, CDR2 YYNGEE.

This clonotype has a count of ten or more. The genes are TRBV27 and TRBJ1-2, with D tentatively TRBD1 (6 bases). Germline V gene sequence: CDR1 MNHEY, CDR2 SMNVEV (reference sequence). This CDR3 contains 16 residues. Trimming pared 5 bases from V and 6 bases from J, leaving 22 bases between. Here the CDR3 reads CASSTLRGGQLNGYTF. CDR3 DNA sequence: TGTGCCAGCAGTACTCTCAGGGGAGGGCAGTTGAATGGCTACACCTTC.

This clonotype was observed many times. The CDR3 loop reads CASSQDSRFQPQHF. The CDR3 coding sequence is TGTGCCAGCAGCCAAGATTCAAGGTTTCAGCCCCAGCATTTT. This chain joins TRBV4-2 and TRBJ1-5; D call uncertain. Trimming pared 0 bases from V and 6 bases from J, leaving 9 bases between. The CDR3 is 14 amino acids. The germline V gene encodes CDR1 LGHNA and CDR2 YNFKEQ.

The gene calls are TRBV7-9 and TRBJ1-1; the D is unclear. Germline V gives CDR1 SEHNR, CDR2 FQNEAQ (reference sequence). The V end lost 4 bases, the J end lost 0 bases, and 12 bases lay between the germline ends. This CDR3 contains 15 residues. The CDR3 sequence: CASSSLQPVNTEAFF. As DNA, the CDR3 is TGTGCCAGCAGCTCACTCCAGCCAGTGAACACTGAAGCTTTCTTT.

This clonotype occurred a few times. The rearrangement links TRBV2 to TRBJ1-1; the D gene is possibly TRBD1 (5 bases). Trimming pared 7 bases from V and 4 bases from J, leaving 13 bases between. There are 13 residues in the CDR3. Germline V gene sequence: CDR1 SNHLY, CDR2 FYNNEI. CDR3 in amino acids: CASTASGVTEAFF. CDR3 DNA sequence: TGTGCCAGCACCGCTTCGGGGGTCACTGAAGCTTTCTTT.

This clonotype was seen a handful of times. A much larger clonotype is one base distant, so this may be a read error. V gene TRBV5-1 combines with J gene TRBJ2-1; the match to TRBD2 covers 10 bases. This CDR3 comprises 15 residues. The germline V gene encodes CDR1 SGHRS and CDR2 YFSETQ. Trimming at V came to 0 bases and at J to 5 bases, leaving 2 bases not matched to a gene. The chain's CDR3 is CASSLGGTSDNEQFF. DNA for the CDR3: TGCGCCAGCAGCTTGGGGGGGACTAGCGACAATGAGCAGTTCTTC.